A selection of T cell receptor beta chains follows, all from one sample in a study of regulatory T cells in long-lasting Graves disease. TCRdb called the multiplex PCR reads again in MiXCR, with one record for every CDR3 protein. The top ten clones hold 12% of a sample with approximately 470,000 distinct CDR3 sequences, about a sixth of them seen once. This same sample was also taken into another study, of T cells in Graves' hyperthyroidism and ophthalmopathy.

Sequencing was performed on peripheral blood mononuclear cells (PBMCs), taken at new diagnosis, from a patient treated with antithyroid drugs. Receptors were obtained from a middle-aged man with Graves disease. The CDR3 runs from the conserved cysteine through the conserved F or W. The D gene is left open where the match is weak. Clone sizes are given selectively: once, few, many, or a class where the clone is expanded.

NA	TRBV3-1	TRBJ1-2	NA	CASSHQGPGYGYTF	TGTGCCAGCAGCCATCAGGGACCGGGTTACGGCTACACCTTC
TRBD2	TRBV18	TRBJ2-2	NA	CASSIAGRNTGELFF	TGTGCCAGCTCAATAGCGGGCAGGAACACCGGGGAGCTGTTTTTT
NA	TRBV6-4	TRBJ1-1	NA	CASSDSSRGTEAFF	TGTGCCAGCAGTGACTCGAGCAGGGGAACTGAAGCTTTCTTT
TRBD2	TRBV5-1	TRBJ2-3	few	CASSLALAGGPDTQYF	TGCGCCAGCAGCTTGGCTCTAGCGGGAGGCCCAGATACGCAGTATTTT
TRBD1	TRBV12-3/TRBV12-4	TRBJ1-2	few	CASSLLGTGNYGYTF	TGTGCCAGCAGTTTATTAGGGACAGGGAACTATGGCTACACCTTC
NA	TRBV20-1	TRBJ2-1	many	CSARPSLNYNEQFF	TGCAGTGCTAGGCCCTCGTTAAACTACAATGAGCAGTTCTTC
NA	TRBV7-2	TRBJ2-7	NA	CASSQEVSGTYEQYF	TGCGCCAGCAGCCAAGAGGTTAGCGGAACCTACGAGCAGTACTTC
NA	TRBV11-1	TRBJ2-7	many	CASSLNGPQRAQEQYF	TGTGCCAGCAGCTTAAACGGGCCACAACGTGCGCAGGAGCAGTACTTC
TRBD1	TRBV6-1	TRBJ1-4	many	CASSDPRTGDEKLFF	TGTGCCAGCAGTGACCCCCGGACAGGGGATGAAAAACTGTTTTTT
TRBD2	TRBV2	TRBJ2-6	NA	CASRRTSGILSRANVLTF	TGTGCCAGCAGACGGACTAGCGGGATTCTCTCTAGGGCCAACGTCCTGACTTTC
NA	TRBV28	TRBJ2-4	many	CASSSPAPAKNIQYF	TGTGCCAGCAGTTCCCCCGCCCCAGCCAAAAACATTCAGTACTTC
NA	TRBV3-1	TRBJ2-1	many	CASSQDGTHLVSYNEQFF	TGTGCCAGCAGCCAAGATGGGACTCACCTCGTTTCCTACAATGAGCAGTTCTTC
NA	TRBV4-1	TRBJ2-2	NA	CASSRVSAGELFF	TGCGCCAGCAGCCGTGTCTCGGCCGGGGAGCTGTTTTTT
NA	TRBV19	TRBJ2-1	few	CASTSPSGLIYEQFF	TGTGCCAGTACCAGCCCCAGCGGGTTGATCTATGAGCAGTTCTTC
NA	TRBV28	TRBJ2-7	many	CASSDWGSSYEQYF	TGTGCCAGCAGCGACTGGGGGAGCTCCTACGAGCAGTACTTC
TRBD2	TRBV19	TRBJ2-6	NA	CASSIDSGRFGANVLTF	TGTGCCAGTAGTATAGACAGCGGGAGGTTTGGGGCCAACGTCCTGACTTTC
NA	TRBV9	TRBJ2-7	NA	CASSDGAGASYERYF	TGTGCCAGCAGCGATGGGGCGGGGGCCAGCTACGAGCGGTACTTC
NA	TRBV30	TRBJ2-3	NA	CAWRGDRGTDTQYF	TGTGCCTGGAGGGGAGATAGGGGCACAGATACGCAGTATTTT
NA	TRBV25-1	TRBJ2-5	NA	CASSEPGLETQYF	TGTGCCAGCAGTGAACCGGGTCTGGAGACCCAGTACTTC
NA	TRBV30	TRBJ1-6	few	CAWRPGSNSPLHF	TGTGCCTGGAGGCCAGGGAGCAATTCACCCCTCCACTTT
NA	TRBV18	TRBJ2-1	many	CASSPVVSYNEQFF	TGTGCCAGCTCACCAGTTGTATCCTACAATGAGCAGTTCTTC
TRBD2	TRBV28	TRBJ2-1	many	CASSFRVGGYNEQFF	TGTGCCAGCAGTTTCAGGGTGGGGGGGTACAATGAGCAGTTCTTC
TRBD2	TRBV27	TRBJ2-7	many	CASSFAGALGLGLSEQYF	TGTGCCAGCAGTTTTGCTGGGGCACTGGGACTAGGTCTAAGCGAGCAGTACTTC
NA	TRBV19	TRBJ2-7	few	CASSWNRDSYEQYF	TGTGCCAGTAGTTGGAACAGGGACTCCTACGAGCAGTACTTC
NA	TRBV28	TRBJ1-4	few	CASTQRTGREKLFF	TGTGCCAGCACCCAAAGAACAGGGAGAGAAAAACTGTTTTTT
NA	TRBV12-3/TRBV12-4	TRBJ1-1	NA	CASTLGAWGTEAFF	TGTGCCAGCACTTTGGGGGCTTGGGGGACTGAAGCTTTCTTT
NA	TRBV6-1	TRBJ1-2	few	CASSERAHQDTNYGYTF	TGTGCCAGCAGTGAAAGGGCACACCAGGACACTAACTATGGCTACACCTTC
NA	TRBV28	TRBJ1-6	many	CASSEGWSPLHF	TGTGCCAGCAGCGAGGGGTGGTCACCCCTCCACTTT
TRBD2	TRBV19	TRBJ2-3	NA	CASSVTGTSGTDTQYF	TGTGCCAGTAGTGTCACCGGGACTAGCGGCACAGATACGCAGTATTTT
TRBD1	TRBV28	TRBJ2-7	NA	CASSPTGISYEQYF	TGTGCCAGCAGCCCGACAGGGATCTCCTACGAGCAGTACTTC
NA	TRBV6-2/TRBV6-3	TRBJ2-2	NA	CASGKGAGELFF	TGTGCCAGCGGAAAGGGGGCCGGGGAGCTGTTTTTT
TRBD1	TRBV5-1	TRBJ1-1	many	CASSLDRVNTEAFF	TGCGCCAGCAGCCTGGACAGGGTGAACACTGAAGCTTTCTTT
TRBD1	TRBV6-1	TRBJ2-7	many	CASRHRTGGYEQYF	TGTGCCAGCAGACACCGGACAGGTGGTTACGAGCAGTACTTC
TRBD1	TRBV2	TRBJ2-2	many	CASSKGQGATGELFF	TGTGCCAGCAGCAAAGGACAGGGCGCGACCGGGGAGCTGTTTTTT
NA	TRBV12-3/TRBV12-4	TRBJ2-7	many	CASRRWGEQYF	TGTGCCAGCAGGAGGTGGGGGGAGCAGTACTTC
TRBD1	TRBV5-6	TRBJ2-4	few	CASSPGGSGQLKNIQYF	TGTGCCAGCAGCCCCGGAGGTTCGGGACAGCTCAAAAACATTCAGTACTTC
NA	TRBV20-1	TRBJ2-3	many	CSASKDNTDTQYF	TGCAGTGCTAGTAAGGACAACACAGATACGCAGTATTTT
NA	TRBV28	TRBJ2-3	many	CASSHRRGAKRQNAQYF	TGTGCCAGCAGTCACCGAAGAGGGGCTAAGCGCCAAAATGCGCAGTATTTT
TRBD1	TRBV28	TRBJ1-4	few	CASSYPGQSNEKLFF	TGTGCCAGCAGCTACCCGGGACAGAGTAATGAAAAACTGTTTTTT
NA	TRBV24-1	TRBJ2-1	many	CATSAASSSYNEQFF	TGTGCCACCAGTGCTGCCTCCAGCTCCTACAATGAGCAGTTCTTC
NA	TRBV5-6	TRBJ2-1	NA	CASSLYKGLEQFF	TGTGCCAGCAGCTTGTATAAGGGACTTGAGCAGTTCTTC
NA	TRBV10-3	TRBJ1-2	few	CAIRRLDGARNYGYTF	TGTGCCATCAGGAGATTGGACGGCGCCCGAAACTATGGCTACACCTTC
NA	TRBV7-2	TRBJ1-2	few	CASSPPPQGFYGYTF	TGTGCCAGCAGCCCACCCCCACAGGGATTCTATGGCTACACCTTC
TRBD2	TRBV27	TRBJ2-3	many	CASSLGREGRTTDTQYF	TGTGCCAGCAGTTTAGGGCGGGAGGGGAGAACCACAGATACGCAGTATTTT
NA	TRBV29-1	TRBJ2-1	few	CSVEGVPGPPVGQQFF	TGCAGCGTTGAGGGTGTCCCGGGACCTCCTGTCGGGCAGCAGTTCTTC
TRBD1	TRBV3-1	TRBJ2-7	NA	CASSQAARWGSSGQGAYEQYF	TGTGCCAGCAGCCAAGCTGCGCGTTGGGGGTCTTCTGGGCAGGGGGCCTACGAGCAGTACTTC
NA	TRBV4-1	TRBJ2-7	many	CASSHQGRYEQYF	TGCGCCAGCAGCCACCAGGGGAGGTACGAGCAGTACTTC
NA	TRBV6-1	TRBJ1-6	many	CASSSFSNSPLHF	TGTGCCAGCAGTAGCTTCAGTAATTCACCCCTCCACTTT
NA	TRBV25-1	TRBJ2-7	once	CASSEAGKSYEQYF	TGTGCCAGCAGTGAGGCGGGGAAGTCCTACGAGCAGTACTTC
TRBD2	TRBV5-1	TRBJ2-2	many	CASSLRTSGYANTGELFF	TGCGCCAGCAGCCTAAGGACTAGCGGGTATGCGAACACCGGGGAGCTGTTTTTT
NA	TRBV20-1	TRBJ2-1	many	CSAREAPNEQFF	TGCAGTGCTAGAGAAGCTCCAAATGAGCAGTTCTTC
TRBD1	TRBV7-3	TRBJ2-2	NA	CASSRDSRGTGELFF	TGTGCCAGCAGCAGGGACAGTCGAGGCACCGGGGAGCTGTTTTTT
TRBD2	TRBV28	TRBJ2-1	many	CASSSIPLTLAGPTGDEQFF	TGTGCCAGCAGTAGTATTCCCCTCACTTTAGCGGGGCCAACGGGCGATGAGCAGTTCTTC
NA	TRBV24-1	TRBJ2-6	many	CATSDLGKTGANVLTF	TGTGCCACCAGTGATTTGGGCAAAACTGGGGCCAACGTCCTGACTTTC
NA	TRBV27	TRBJ1-6	NA	CASSPSPSESSPLHF	TGTGCCAGCAGTCCGTCCCCGTCAGAGTCCTCACCCCTCCACTTT
TRBD2	TRBV4-2	TRBJ2-2	few	CASSPGTSGRTHTGELFF	TGTGCCAGCAGCCCAGGGACTAGCGGGAGGACCCACACCGGGGAGCTGTTTTTT
NA	TRBV4-2	TRBJ1-2	many	CASSQELTFYGYTF	TGTGCCAGCAGCCAAGAATTGACTTTCTATGGCTACACCTTC
NA	TRBV13	TRBJ2-7	few	CASIRTDYEQYF	TGTGCCAGCATCAGGACAGACTACGAGCAGTACTTC
NA	TRBV6-1	TRBJ2-7	many	CASADGGREQYF	TGTGCCAGCGCAGATGGGGGGCGCGAGCAGTACTTC